This T cell receptor (beta chain) was sequenced for a study of T cell responses to AZD1222 COVID-19 vaccine. The V gene's germline CDR1 is SGHNT and CDR2 YENEEA. With 3 bases clipped from V and 6 bases from J, the junction kept 13 bases outside the gene matches. The CDR3 length is 18 residues. This clone is a singleton in its sample. Method: immunoSEQ multiplex PCR; TCRdb's copy keeps in-frame clones and lacks some. The sample contains about 150,000 clones, 90% to 95% of which appear only once. The receptor comes from an adult who received the AZD1222 COVID-19 vaccine. J is TRBJ1-4 and V is TRBV11-3, with TRBD1 identical over 10 bases. Here the sequenced sample was peripheral blood, taken 28 days after the second AZD1222 dose. CDR3 residues: CASSFAGTSGQGHEKLFF. CDR3 DNA sequence: TGTGCCAGCAGCTTCGCCGGGACGTCGGGACAGGGGCATGAAAAACTGTTTTTT.